These 10 T cell receptor beta chains originate from one sample sequenced in a study of T cells in Graves' hyperthyroidism and ophthalmopathy. TCR beta CDR3 region amplification was performed from RNA transcripts. TCR CDR3 regions were first amplified by RT-PCR with HTBI primers. Each CDR3 protein is one row after TCRdb ran MiXCR on the multiplex PCR reads. The data contain 600,000 to 650,000 distinct CDR3 sequences, less than 25% of them singletons. The sequenced sample was blood. These receptors all come from a man aged 25-40 years with Graves' ophthalmopathy.

This clonotype has ten or more counts. The chain combines TRBV30 with TRBJ2-7; 11 bases fit TRBD2. With 7 bases clipped from V and 6 bases from J, the junction kept 5 bases outside the gene matches. The germline gives CDR1 GTSNPN, CDR2 SVGIG (reference sequence). The CDR3 runs 12 residues. This CDR3 reads CAFSGRAAEQYF. Written as DNA, the CDR3 is TGTGCCTTTAGCGGGAGGGCCGCCGAGCAGTACTTC.

The chain has TRBV11-2 and TRBJ2-4; 7 bases are a match to TRBD1. Trimming cost V 1 base and J 7 bases; bases outside gene matches: 7. Germline V gene sequence: CDR1 SGHAT, CDR2 FQNNGV. This CDR3 spans 15 amino acids. The CDR3 DNA follows: TGTGCCAGCAGCTTAGGGGCAGGGGGTGCGAACATTCAGTACTTC. Protein product: CASSLGAGGANIQYF.

This clonotype was picked up a small number of times. The rearrangement joins TRBV15 to TRBJ1-5, with 9 bases identical to TRBD1. Per germline, CDR1 LNHNV and CDR2 YYDKDF (reference sequence). This CDR3 comprises 15 residues. Trimming took 2 bases from V and 4 from J; bases not matched to a gene: 3. CDR3 in DNA: TGTGCCACCAGCAGAAAACAGGGGGCGAATCAGCCCCAGCATTTT. Amino acids: CATSRKQGANQPQHF.

This chain joins TRBV15 and TRBJ2-6, with 8 bases matching TRBD1. This CDR3 spans 18 amino acids. V dropped 3 bases and J dropped 1; count of bases not matched to a gene: 8. Germline-derived CDR1 and CDR2 are LNHNV and YYDKDF (reference sequence). The CDR3 DNA follows: TGTGCCACCAGCAGTGTCGAGACAGGGGTTTCTGGGGCCAACGTCCTGACTTTC. Translating it yields CATSSVETGVSGANVLTF.

Only a few counts were recorded for this clonotype. This sequence joins TRBV13 and TRBJ2-1; D is uncertain. V lost 3 bases, J lost 5 bases, and 8 bases lay in between. The CDR3 runs 13 residues. Per germline, CDR1 PRHDT and CDR2 FYEKMQ (reference sequence). The CDR3 DNA reads as TGTGCCAGCAGCTTCGCTCTCGACAATGAGCAGTTCTTC. Its translation is CASSFALDNEQFF. Variable domain in full (rest from reference TRBV13 and TRBJ2-1): AAGVIQSPRHLIKEKRETATLKCYPIPRHDTVYWYQQGPGQDPQFLISFYEKMQSDKGSIPDRFSAQQFSDYHSELNMSSLELGDSALYFCASSFALDNEQFFGPGTRLTVL.

The table lists this clonotype with a few counts. J is TRBJ1-1 and V is TRBV5-1; D is unresolved. Between the trimmed V and J ends, which lost 4 bases and 6 bases, there was a span of 10 bases. CDR3 length: 12 amino acids. Germline V gene sequence: CDR1 SGHRS, CDR2 YFSETQ. CDR3 sequence (DNA): TGCGCCAGCAGCCCTTGGGGTGCTGAAGCTTTCTTT. Protein product: CASSPWGAEAFF. The variable domain in full, with the rest retrieved from reference TRBV5-1 and TRBJ1-1, is KAGVTQTPRYLIKTRGQQVTLSCSPISGHRSVSWYQQTPGQGLQFLFEYFSETQRNKGNFPGRFSGRQFSNSRSEMNVSTLELGDSALYLCASSPWGAEAFFGQGTRLTVV.

The chain is built from TRBV4-3 and TRBJ2-3; D unclear. CDR3 size: 14 residues. Germline V gives CDR1 LGHNA, CDR2 YSLEER. V lost 0 bases, J lost 1 base, and 5 bases lay in between. CDR3 sequence reads: CASSQELGTDTQYF. The CDR3 nucleotides read TGCGCCAGCAGCCAAGAATTAGGCACAGATACGCAGTATTTT.

The table lists this clonotype with a few counts. The chain combines TRBV4-1 with TRBJ2-2; either TRBD1 or TRBD2 may supply D (5 bases each). The V end lost 4 bases, the J end lost 3 bases, and 12 bases lay between the germline ends. The CDR3 is 15 amino acids. CDR1 and CDR2 (germline): MGHRA, YSYEKL. CDR3 region: CASSPGPFYTGELFF. The CDR3 DNA is TGCGCCAGCAGCCCGGGACCGTTCTACACCGGGGAGCTGTTTTTT.

The genes are TRBV27 and TRBJ2-5, with D perhaps assigned TRBD1 or TRBD2 (6 bases each). This CDR3 is built from 14 residues. Germline V lookup: CDR1 MNHEY, CDR2 SMNVEV (reference sequence). Trimming removed 0 bases at V and 5 bases at J, with 10 bases between. As DNA, the CDR3 is TGTGCCAGCAGTTTATCACGGGGGCGCGAGACCCAGTACTTC. It translates to CASSLSRGRETQYF.

The gene calls are TRBV6-2 or TRBV6-3 and TRBJ1-2; 7 nucleotides line up with TRBD1. This CDR3 has 11 residues. With 7 bases clipped from V and 6 bases from J, the junction kept 2 bases outside the gene matches. Germline CDR1 MNHEY, CDR2 SVGEGT. The CDR3, as DNA: TGTGCCAGCATTACAGGGGATGGCTACACCTTC. This encodes CASITGDGYTF.